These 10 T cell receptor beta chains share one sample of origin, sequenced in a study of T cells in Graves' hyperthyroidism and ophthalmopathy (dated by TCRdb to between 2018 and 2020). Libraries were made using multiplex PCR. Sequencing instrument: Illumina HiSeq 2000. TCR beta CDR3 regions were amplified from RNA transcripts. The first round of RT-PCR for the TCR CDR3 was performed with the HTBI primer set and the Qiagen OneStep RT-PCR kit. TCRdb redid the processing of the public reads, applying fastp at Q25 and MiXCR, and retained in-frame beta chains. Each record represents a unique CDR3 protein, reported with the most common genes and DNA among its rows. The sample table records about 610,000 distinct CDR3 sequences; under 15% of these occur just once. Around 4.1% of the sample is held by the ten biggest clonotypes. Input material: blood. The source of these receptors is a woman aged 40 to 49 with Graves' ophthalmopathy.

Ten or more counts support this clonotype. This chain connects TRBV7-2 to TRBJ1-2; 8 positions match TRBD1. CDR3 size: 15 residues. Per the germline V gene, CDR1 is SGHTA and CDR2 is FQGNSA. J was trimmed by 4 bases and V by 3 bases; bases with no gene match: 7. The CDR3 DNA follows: TGTGCCAGCAGCTTCGACAGGGGCCAGGGCTATGGCTACACCTTC. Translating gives CASSFDRGQGYGYTF.

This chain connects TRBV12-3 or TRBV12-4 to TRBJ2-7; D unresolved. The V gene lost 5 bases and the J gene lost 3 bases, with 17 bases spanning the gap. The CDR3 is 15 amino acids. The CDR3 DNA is TGTGCCAGCAGTCCGAGCCCCGGGCAGCGCTACGAGCAGTACTTC. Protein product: CASSPSPGQRYEQYF.

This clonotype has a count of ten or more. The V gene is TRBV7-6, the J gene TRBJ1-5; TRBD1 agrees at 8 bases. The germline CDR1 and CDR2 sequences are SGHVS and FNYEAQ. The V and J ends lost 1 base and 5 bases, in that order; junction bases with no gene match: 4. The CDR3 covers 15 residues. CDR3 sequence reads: CASSLGDRGHQPQHF. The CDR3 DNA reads TGTGCCAGCAGCTTAGGCGACAGGGGTCATCAGCCCCAGCATTTT.

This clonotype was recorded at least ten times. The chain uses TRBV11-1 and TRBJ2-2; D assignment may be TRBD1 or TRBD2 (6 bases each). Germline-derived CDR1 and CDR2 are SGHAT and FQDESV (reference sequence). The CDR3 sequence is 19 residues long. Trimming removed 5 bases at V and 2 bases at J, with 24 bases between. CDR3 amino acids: CASSPMAGHPLGNTGELFF. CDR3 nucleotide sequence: TGTGCCAGCAGCCCCATGGCGGGACACCCACTGGGCAACACCGGGGAGCTGTTTTTT.

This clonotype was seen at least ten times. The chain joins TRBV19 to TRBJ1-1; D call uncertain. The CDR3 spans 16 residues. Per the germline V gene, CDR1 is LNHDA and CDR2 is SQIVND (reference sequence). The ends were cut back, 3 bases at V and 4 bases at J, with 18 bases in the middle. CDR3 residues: CASSIVSTSGVTEAFF. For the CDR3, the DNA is TGTGCCAGTAGTATTGTATCAACCAGCGGGGTCACTGAAGCTTTCTTT. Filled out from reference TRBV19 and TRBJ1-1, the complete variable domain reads DGGITQSPKYLFRKEGQNVTLSCEQNLNHDAMYWYRQDPGQGLRLIYYSQIVNDFQKGDIAEGYSVSREKKESFPLTVTSAQKNPTAFYLCASSIVSTSGVTEAFFGQGTRLTVV.

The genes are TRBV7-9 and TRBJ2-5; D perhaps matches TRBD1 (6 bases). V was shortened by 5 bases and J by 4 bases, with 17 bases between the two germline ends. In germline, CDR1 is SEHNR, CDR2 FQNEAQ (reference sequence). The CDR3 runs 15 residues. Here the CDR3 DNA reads TGTGCCAGCAGCCCTCTTGGAAGGGGGAGAGAGACCCAGTACTTC. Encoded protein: CASSPLGRGRETQYF.

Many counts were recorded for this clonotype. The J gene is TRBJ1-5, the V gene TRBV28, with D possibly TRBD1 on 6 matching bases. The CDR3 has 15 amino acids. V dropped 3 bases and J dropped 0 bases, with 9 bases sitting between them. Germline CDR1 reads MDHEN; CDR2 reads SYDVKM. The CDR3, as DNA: TGTGCCAGCAGTTTTGGACAGCATAGCAATCAGCCCCAGCATTTT. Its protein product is CASSFGQHSNQPQHF.

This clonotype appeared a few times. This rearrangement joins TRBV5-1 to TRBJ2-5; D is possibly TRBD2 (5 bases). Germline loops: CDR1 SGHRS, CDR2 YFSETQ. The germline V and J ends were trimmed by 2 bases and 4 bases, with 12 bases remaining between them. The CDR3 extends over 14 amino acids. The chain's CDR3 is CASSFIGEGETQYF. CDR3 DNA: TGCGCCAGCAGCTTTATTGGTGAGGGAGAGACCCAGTACTTC.

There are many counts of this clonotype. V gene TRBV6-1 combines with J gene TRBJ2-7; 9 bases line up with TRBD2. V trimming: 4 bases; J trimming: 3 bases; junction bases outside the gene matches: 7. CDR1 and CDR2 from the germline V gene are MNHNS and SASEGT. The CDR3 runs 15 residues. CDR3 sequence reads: CASSARTSDFYEQYF. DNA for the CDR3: TGTGCCAGCAGTGCTCGGACTAGCGATTTCTACGAGCAGTACTTC.

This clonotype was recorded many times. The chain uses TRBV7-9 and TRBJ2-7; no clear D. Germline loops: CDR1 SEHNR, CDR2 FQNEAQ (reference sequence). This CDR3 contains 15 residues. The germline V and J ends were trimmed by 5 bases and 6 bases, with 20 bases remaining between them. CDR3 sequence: CASSPASRSSSEQYF. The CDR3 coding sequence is TGTGCCAGCAGCCCAGCCAGCCGATCCTCTTCCGAGCAGTACTTC.